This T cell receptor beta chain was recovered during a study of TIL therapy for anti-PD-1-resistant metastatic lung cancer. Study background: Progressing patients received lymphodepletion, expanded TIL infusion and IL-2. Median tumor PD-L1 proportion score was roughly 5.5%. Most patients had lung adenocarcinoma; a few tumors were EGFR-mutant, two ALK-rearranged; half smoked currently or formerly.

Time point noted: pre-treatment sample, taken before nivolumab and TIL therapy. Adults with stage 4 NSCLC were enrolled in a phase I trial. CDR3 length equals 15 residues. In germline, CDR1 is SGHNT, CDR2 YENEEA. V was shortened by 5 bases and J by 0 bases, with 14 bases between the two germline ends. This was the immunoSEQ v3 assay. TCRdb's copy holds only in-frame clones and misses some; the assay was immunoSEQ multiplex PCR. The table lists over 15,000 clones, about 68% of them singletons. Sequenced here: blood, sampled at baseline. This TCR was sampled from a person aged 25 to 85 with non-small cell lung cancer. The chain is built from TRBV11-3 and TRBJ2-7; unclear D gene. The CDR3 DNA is TGTGCCAGCAGCCGAGTTCGAGAGAGCTCCTACGAGCAGTACTTC. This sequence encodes CASSRVRESSYEQYF.